The clone carrying this T cell receptor (beta chain) was counted ten times or more. Its specificity is not known. The sample comes from a study of T cell repertoires in cytomegalovirus infection. Study in general: Through public TCR beta signatures, both CMV infection and matching HLA type were indicated.

General observations from the study: Summed frequency of shared TCR beta families picked out CMV carriers who also had the relevant HLA. Ex vivo, HLA-C-restricted CMV-specific TCR beta clonotypes prevailed over the rest of the response.

TCRdb redid the calling of the reads with MiXCR, one entry per CDR3 protein. The repertoire holds hundreds of thousands of distinct CDR3 sequences, with 15% to 20% as singletons. The specimen sequenced was PBMCs. The sequence was obtained from a human donor in good health (CMV status not recorded). Some clones in this sample may be carry-over from other donors' samples.

In DNA form, the CDR3 reads TGTGCCAGCAGCCGAATTGGCGGGGCCGGGGAGCTGTTTTTT. Translating it yields CASSRIGGAGELFF. The J gene is TRBJ2-2, the V gene TRBV7-2, with a weak D call TRBD2 (6 bases). Trimming pared 5 bases from V and 6 bases from J, leaving 13 bases between. The CDR3 covers 14 residues. Germline V gene data show CDR1 as SGHTA and CDR2 as FQGNSA.